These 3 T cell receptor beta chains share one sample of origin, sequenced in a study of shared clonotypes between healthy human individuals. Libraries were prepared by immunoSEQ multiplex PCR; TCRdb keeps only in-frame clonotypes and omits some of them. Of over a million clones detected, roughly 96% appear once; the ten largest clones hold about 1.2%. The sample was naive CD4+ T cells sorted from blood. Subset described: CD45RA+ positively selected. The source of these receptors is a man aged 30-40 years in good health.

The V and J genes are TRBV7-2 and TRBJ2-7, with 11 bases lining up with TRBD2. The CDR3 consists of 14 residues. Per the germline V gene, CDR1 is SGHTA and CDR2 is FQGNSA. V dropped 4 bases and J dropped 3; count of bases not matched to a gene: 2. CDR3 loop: CASSYSGRGYEQYF. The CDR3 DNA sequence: TGTGCCAGCAGCTATAGCGGGAGGGGCTACGAGCAGTACTTC.

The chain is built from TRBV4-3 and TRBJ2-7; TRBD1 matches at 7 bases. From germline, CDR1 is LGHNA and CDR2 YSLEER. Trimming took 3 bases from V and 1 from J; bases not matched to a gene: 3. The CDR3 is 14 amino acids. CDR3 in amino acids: CASSQGQLSYEQYF. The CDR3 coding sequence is TGCGCCAGCAGCCAGGGACAGCTATCCTACGAGCAGTACTTC.

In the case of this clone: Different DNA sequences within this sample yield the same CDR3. The CDR3 nucleotides are TGTGCCAGCAGCTTGGCAACAGCCTACGAGCAGTACTTC. Protein sequence: CASSLATAYEQYF. The rearrangement joins TRBV5-6 to TRBJ2-7, with D unclear. Trimming took off 0 bases at V and 2 bases at J, with 6 bases between the two ends. The CDR3 is 13 residues long. Germline CDR1 is SGHDT and CDR2 is YYEEEE. The full variable domain, with the rest looked up from reference TRBV5-6 and TRBJ2-7, is DAGVTQSPTHLIKTRGQQVTLRCSPKSGHDTVSWYQQALGQGPQFIFQYYEEEERQRGNFPDRFSGHQFPNYSSELNVNALLLGDSALYLCASSLATAYEQYFGPGTRLTVT.